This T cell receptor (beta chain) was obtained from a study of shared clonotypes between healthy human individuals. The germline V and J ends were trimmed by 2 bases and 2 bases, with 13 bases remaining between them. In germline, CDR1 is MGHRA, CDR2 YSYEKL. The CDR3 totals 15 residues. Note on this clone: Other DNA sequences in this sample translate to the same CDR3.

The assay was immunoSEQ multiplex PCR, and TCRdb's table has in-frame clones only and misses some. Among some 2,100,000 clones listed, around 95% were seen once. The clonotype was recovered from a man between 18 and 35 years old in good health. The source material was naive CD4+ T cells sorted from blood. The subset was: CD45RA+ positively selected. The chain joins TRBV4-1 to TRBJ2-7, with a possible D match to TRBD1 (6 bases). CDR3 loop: CASSQTGTPPYEQYF. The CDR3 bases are TGCGCCAGCAGCCAAACCGGGACACCCCCCTACGAGCAGTACTTC.